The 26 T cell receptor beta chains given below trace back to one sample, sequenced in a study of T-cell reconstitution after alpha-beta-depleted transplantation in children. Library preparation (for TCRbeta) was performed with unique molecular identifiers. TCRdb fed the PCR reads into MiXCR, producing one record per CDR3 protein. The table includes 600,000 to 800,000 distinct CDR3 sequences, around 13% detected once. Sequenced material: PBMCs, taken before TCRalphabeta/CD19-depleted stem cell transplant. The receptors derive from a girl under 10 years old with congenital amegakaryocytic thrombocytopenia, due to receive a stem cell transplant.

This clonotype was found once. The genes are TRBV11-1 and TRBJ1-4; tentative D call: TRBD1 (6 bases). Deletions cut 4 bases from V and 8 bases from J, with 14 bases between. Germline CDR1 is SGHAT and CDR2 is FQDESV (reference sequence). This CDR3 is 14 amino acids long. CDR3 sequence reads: CASSSRGGDEKLFF. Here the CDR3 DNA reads TGTGCCAGCAGCTCCAGGGGTGGAGACGAAAAACTGTTTTTT.

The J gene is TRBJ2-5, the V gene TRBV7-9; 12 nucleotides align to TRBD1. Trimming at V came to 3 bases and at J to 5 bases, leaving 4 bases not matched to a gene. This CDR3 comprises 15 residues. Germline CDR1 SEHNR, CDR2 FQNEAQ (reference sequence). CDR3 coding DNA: TGTGCCAGCAGCTTTGGGACAGGGGGCTTGGAGACCCAGTACTTC. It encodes CASSFGTGGLETQYF. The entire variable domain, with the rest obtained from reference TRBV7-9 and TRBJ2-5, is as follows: DTGVSQNPRHKITKRGQNVTFRCDPISEHNRLYWYRQTLGQGPEFLTYFQNEAQLEKSRLLSDRFSAERPKGSFSTLEIQRTEQGDSAMYLCASSFGTGGLETQYFGPGTRLLVL.

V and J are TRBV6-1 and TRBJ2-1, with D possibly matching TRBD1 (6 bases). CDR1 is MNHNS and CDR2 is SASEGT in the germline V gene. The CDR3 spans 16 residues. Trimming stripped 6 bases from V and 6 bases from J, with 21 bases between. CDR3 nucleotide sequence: TGTGCCAGCAGCCTGGGGGCCGAGCTTTTGGGCAATGAGCAGTTCTTC. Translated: CASSLGAELLGNEQFF.

In nucleotides, the CDR3 is TGTGCCAGCAGCCTGGACGGCGACTATGGCTACACCTTC. It codes for CASSLDGDYGYTF. This sequence joins TRBV27 and TRBJ1-2; no reliable D call. The germline gives CDR1 MNHEY, CDR2 SMNVEV (reference sequence). The V end lost 6 bases, the J end lost 3 bases, and 11 bases lay between the germline ends. The length of the CDR3 is 13 residues.

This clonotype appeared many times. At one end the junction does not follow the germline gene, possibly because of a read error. CDR3 DNA: TGTGCCAGCAGTTTAGTAGGAGAAGAGACCCAGTACTTC. It encodes CASSLVGEETQYF. V is TRBV5-1 and J is TRBJ2-5; no clear D. The V gene's germline CDR1 is SGHRS and CDR2 YFSETQ. The CDR3 contains 13 residues.

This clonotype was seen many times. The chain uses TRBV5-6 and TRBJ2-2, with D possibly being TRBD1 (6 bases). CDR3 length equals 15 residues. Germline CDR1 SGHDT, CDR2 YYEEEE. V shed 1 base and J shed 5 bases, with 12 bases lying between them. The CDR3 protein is CASSLFGQSTGELFF. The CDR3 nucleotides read TGTGCCAGCAGCTTGTTCGGACAGAGTACCGGGGAGCTGTTTTTT.

CDR3: CASSLFEGSYNEQFF. CDR3 DNA: TGTGCCAGCAGTTTATTTGAGGGCTCCTACAATGAGCAGTTCTTC. The rearrangement links TRBV27 to TRBJ2-1; a weak D match, TRBD2 (5 bases). Germline CDR1 reads MNHEY; CDR2 reads SMNVEV (reference sequence). The CDR3 length is 15 residues. Trimming pared 1 base from V and 0 bases from J, leaving 7 bases between.

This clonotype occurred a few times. This CDR3 is CASSPAARNTQYF. The CDR3 DNA reads as TGTGCCAGCAGCCCTGCGGCTAGAAATACGCAGTATTTT. This chain joins TRBV7-3 and TRBJ2-3; D gene uncertain. The germline V and J ends were trimmed by 5 bases and 7 bases, with 13 bases remaining between them. This CDR3 region has 13 residues. Germline V gene lookup returns CDR1 SGHTA and CDR2 FQGTGA.

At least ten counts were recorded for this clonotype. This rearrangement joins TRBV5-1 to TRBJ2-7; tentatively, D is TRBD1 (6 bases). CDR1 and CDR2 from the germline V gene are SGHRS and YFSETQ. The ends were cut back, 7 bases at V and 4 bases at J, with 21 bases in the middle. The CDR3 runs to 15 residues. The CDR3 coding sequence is TGCGCCAGCCGGGACATATCTTCCGAGGGGTACGAGCAGTACTTC. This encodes CASRDISSEGYEQYF. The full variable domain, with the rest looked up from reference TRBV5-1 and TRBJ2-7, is KAGVTQTPRYLIKTRGQQVTLSCSPISGHRSVSWYQQTPGQGLQFLFEYFSETQRNKGNFPGRFSGRQFSNSRSEMNVSTLELGDSALYLCASRDISSEGYEQYFGPGTRLTVT.

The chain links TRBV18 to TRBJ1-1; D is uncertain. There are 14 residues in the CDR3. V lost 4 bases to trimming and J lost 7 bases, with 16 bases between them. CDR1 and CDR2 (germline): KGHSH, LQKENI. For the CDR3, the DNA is TGTGCCAGCTCACGCCGTCGGTACGAGGATGAAGCTTTCTTT. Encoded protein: CASSRRRYEDEAFF.

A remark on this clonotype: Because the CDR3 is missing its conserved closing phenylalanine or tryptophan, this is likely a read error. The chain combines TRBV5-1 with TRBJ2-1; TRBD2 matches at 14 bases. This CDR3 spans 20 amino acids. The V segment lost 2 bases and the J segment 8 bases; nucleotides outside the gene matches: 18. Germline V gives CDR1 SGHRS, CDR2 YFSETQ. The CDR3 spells CASSFSGPVGLAGDGDEQFS. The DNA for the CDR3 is TGCGCCAGCAGCTTCTCAGGCCCCGTGGGACTAGCGGGAGATGGCGATGAGCAGTTCTCC.

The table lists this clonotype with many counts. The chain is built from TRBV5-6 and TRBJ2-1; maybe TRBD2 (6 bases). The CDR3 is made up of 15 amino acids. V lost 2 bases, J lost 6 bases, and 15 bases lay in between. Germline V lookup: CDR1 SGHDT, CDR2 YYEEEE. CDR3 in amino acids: CASSFDPGTSNEQFF. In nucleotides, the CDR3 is TGTGCCAGCAGCTTTGACCCCGGGACTTCCAATGAGCAGTTCTTC.

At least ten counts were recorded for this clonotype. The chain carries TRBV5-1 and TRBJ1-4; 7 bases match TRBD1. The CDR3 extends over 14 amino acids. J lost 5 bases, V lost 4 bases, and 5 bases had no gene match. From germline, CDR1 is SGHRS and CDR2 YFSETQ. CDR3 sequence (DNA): TGCGCCAGCAGCCTCGGGACAGACAATGAAAAACTGTTTTTT. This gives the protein CASSLGTDNEKLFF.

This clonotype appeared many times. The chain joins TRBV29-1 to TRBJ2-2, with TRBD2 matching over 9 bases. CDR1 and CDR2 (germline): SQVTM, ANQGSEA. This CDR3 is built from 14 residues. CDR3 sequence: CSTTLAGFTGELFF. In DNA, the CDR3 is TGCAGTACTACCCTAGCGGGATTCACCGGGGAGCTGTTTTTT.

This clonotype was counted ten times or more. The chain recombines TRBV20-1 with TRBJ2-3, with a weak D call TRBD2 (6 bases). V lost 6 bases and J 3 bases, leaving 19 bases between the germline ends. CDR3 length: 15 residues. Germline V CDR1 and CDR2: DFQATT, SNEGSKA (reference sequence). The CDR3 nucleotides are TGCAGTGCACCCGTGGGGGAGGCGGAGACAGATACGCAGTATTTT. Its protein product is CSAPVGEAETDTQYF.

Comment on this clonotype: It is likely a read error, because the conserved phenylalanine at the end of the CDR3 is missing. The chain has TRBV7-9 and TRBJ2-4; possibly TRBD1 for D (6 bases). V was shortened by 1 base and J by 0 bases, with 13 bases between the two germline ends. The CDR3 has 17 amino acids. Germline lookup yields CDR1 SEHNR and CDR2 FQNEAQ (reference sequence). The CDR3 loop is CASSLDTGPLAKNIQYI. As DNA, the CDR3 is TGTGCCAGCAGCTTAGATACAGGGCCACTAGCCAAAAACATTCAGTACATC.

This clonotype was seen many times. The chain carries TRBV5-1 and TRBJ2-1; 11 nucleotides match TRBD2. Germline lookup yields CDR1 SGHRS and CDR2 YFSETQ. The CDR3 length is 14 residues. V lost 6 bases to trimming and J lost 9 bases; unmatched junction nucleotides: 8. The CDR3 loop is CASTFPSGRIEQFF. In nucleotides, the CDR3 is TGCGCCAGCACGTTCCCTAGCGGGAGGATTGAGCAGTTCTTC.

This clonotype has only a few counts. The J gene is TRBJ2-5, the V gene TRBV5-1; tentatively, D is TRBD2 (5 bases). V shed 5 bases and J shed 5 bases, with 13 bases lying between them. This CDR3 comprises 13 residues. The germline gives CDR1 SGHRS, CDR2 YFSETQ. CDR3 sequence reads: CASSNSGSETQYF. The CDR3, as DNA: TGCGCCAGCAGTAACAGTGGGAGCGAGACCCAGTACTTC.

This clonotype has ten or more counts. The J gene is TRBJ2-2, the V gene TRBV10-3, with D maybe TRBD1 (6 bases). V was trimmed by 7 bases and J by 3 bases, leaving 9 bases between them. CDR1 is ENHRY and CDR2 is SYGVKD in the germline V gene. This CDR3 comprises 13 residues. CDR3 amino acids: CAITKGDTGELFF. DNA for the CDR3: TGTGCCATCACCAAGGGGGACACCGGGGAGCTGTTTTTT.

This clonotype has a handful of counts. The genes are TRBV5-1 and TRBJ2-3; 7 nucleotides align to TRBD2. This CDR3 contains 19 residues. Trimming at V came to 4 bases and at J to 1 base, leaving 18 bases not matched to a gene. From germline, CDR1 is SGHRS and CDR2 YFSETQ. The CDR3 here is CASSPPLTSASGGTDTQYF. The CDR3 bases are TGCGCCAGCAGCCCCCCCTTAACTAGCGCCTCTGGGGGCACAGATACGCAGTATTTT. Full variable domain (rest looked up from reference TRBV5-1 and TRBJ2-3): KAGVTQTPRYLIKTRGQQVTLSCSPISGHRSVSWYQQTPGQGLQFLFEYFSETQRNKGNFPGRFSGRQFSNSRSEMNVSTLELGDSALYLCASSPPLTSASGGTDTQYFGPGTRLTVL.

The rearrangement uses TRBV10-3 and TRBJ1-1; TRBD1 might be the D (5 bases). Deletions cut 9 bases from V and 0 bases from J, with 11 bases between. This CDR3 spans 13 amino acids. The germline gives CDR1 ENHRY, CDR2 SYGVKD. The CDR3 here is CAIKRGLNTEAFF. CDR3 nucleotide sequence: TGTGCCATTAAGCGGGGCCTGAACACTGAAGCTTTCTTT.

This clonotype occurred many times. DNA of the CDR3: TGCAGTGCTAGTAGCCCACGTTCGTCGAACACTGAAGCTTTCTTT. It yields the protein CSASSPRSSNTEAFF. The rearrangement joins TRBV20-1 to TRBJ1-1; D gene ambiguous. The CDR3 has 15 residues. Germline V gene lookup returns CDR1 DFQATT and CDR2 SNEGSKA (reference sequence). V lost 3 bases to trimming and J lost 1 base, with 15 bases between them.

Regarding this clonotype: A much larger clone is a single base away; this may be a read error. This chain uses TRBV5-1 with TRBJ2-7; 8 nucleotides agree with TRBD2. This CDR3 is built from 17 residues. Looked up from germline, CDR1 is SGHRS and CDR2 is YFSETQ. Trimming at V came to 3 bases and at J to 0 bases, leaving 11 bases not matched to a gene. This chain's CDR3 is CASSSVLAEASSYEQYF. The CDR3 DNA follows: TGCGCCAGCAGCTCGGTACTAGCGGAGGCCAGCTCCTACGAGCAGTACTTC.

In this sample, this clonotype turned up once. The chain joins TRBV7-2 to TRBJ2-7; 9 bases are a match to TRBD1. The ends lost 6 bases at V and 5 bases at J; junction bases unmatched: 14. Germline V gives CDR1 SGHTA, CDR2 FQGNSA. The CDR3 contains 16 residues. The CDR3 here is CASRPSQTGGRDEQYF. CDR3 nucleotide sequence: TGTGCCAGCAGGCCATCTCAGACAGGGGGTCGGGACGAGCAGTACTTC.

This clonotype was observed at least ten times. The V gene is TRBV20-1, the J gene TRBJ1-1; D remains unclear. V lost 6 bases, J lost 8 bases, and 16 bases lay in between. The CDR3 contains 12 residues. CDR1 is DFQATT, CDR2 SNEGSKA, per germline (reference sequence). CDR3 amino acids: CSATLSGVEAFF. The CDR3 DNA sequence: TGCAGTGCAACCCTATCGGGAGTCGAAGCTTTCTTT.

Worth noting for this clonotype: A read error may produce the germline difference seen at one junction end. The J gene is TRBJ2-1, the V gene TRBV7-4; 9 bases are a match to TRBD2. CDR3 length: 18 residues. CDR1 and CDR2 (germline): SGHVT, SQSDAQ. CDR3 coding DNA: TGTGCCAGCAGATCACGGGTAGCGGGAGACCCCTCCTACAAGGAGCAGTTCTTC. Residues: CASRSRVAGDPSYKEQFF.